This TCR beta chain was found in a study of blood T cell repertoires in COVID-19. The wider study: The analysed material was cDNA or gDNA that came from T cells, B-cell-depleted T cells, or PBMCs.

CDR3 size: 16 residues. With 1 base removed from V and 7 bases from J, the gap between germline ends came to 19 bases. In germline, CDR1 is MGHRA, CDR2 YSYEKL. Original analysis: Scientists estimated how many nucleated cells there were by amplifying reference gene primers. Clones were sequenced by immunoSEQ multiplex PCR, and TCRdb holds only the in-frame ones, with some missing. The V and J calls and the clone size are those of that table, but D and trimming were determined from the DNA. The repertoire includes over 200,000 clones, approximately 88% of them detected once, and 2% to 3% sits in the top ten. Recruits, aged about 18 to 95 years, lived in 20 to 30 US areas.

This receptor was obtained from a woman aged 40 to 50 with acute COVID-19. The chain joins TRBV4-1 to TRBJ1-2, with D tentatively TRBD1 (6 bases). Sample: PBMCs or T cells enriched from blood (not recorded which). The CDR3 is CASSQGTRDTRGGYTF. DNA for the CDR3: TGCGCCAGCAGCCAAGGGACCCGGGACACCCGGGGTGGCTACACCTTC.